These 2 T cell receptor beta chains share one sample of origin, sequenced in a study of T cell repertoires in cytomegalovirus infection. TCRdb re-called the reads with MiXCR, one entry per CDR3 protein. Here the sample spans around 570,000 distinct CDR3 sequences, 40% being singletons. Antigen specificity for these receptors is unknown. The specimen comprised cultured PBMCs, sampled from culture after CMV antigen stimulation. These receptors came from a human donor in good health (CMV status not recorded). Some clones in this sample may be carry-over from other donors' samples.

This clonotype has more than one count but fewer than ten. Written as DNA, the CDR3 is TGTGCCAGTAGTATCGGCCGTGGACCTTCCGAAGCTTTCTTT. It is translated as CASSIGRGPSEAFF. The V call is TRBV19, the J call TRBJ1-1; D not resolved. Between the trimmed V and J ends, which lost 3 bases and 8 bases, there was a span of 16 bases. CDR3 length equals 14 residues. CDR1 LNHDA and CDR2 SQIVND come from the germline V gene (reference sequence).

The chain has TRBV12-3 or TRBV12-4 and TRBJ2-5; 8 nucleotides align to TRBD1. The CDR3 length is 11 residues. Trimming cost V 10 bases and J 3 bases; bases outside gene matches: 1. CDR3 sequence (DNA): TGTGCCACGGGACAGGAAGAGACCCAGTACTTC. It yields the protein CATGQEETQYF.